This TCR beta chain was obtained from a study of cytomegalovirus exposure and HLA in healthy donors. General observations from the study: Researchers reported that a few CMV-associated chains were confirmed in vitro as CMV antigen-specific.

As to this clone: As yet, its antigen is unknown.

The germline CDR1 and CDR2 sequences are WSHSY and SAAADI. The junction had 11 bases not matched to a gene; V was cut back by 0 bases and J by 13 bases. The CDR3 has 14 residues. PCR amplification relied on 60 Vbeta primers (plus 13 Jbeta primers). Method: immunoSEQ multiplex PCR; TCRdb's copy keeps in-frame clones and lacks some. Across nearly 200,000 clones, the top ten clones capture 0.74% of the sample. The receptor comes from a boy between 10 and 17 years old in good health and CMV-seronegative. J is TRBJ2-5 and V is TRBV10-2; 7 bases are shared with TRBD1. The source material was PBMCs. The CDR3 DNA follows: TGCGCCAGCAGTGAGTCGACAGGGATCGCCCCCCGGTACTTC. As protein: CASSESTGIAPRYF.